The sequence of this T cell receptor beta chain was determined in a study of tumor-infiltrating lymphocytes in oesophageal squamous cell carcinoma. The V end lost 0 bases, the J end lost 7 bases, and 35 bases lay between the germline ends. Germline values: CDR1 SGHRS, CDR2 YFSETQ. This CDR3 has 21 residues. With respect to this clonotype: A much larger clone is a single base away; this may be a read error.

TCRdb fed the PCR reads into MiXCR, producing one record per CDR3 protein. The data contain 23,000 or so distinct CDR3 sequences, roughly two fifths of them seen just once; the ten biggest clones take up roughly 37%. J is TRBJ2-7 and V is TRBV5-1; either TRBD1 or TRBD2 may supply D (8 bases each). Sequences were obtained from esophageal tumor tissue. The receptor comes from a male donor with esophageal squamous cell carcinoma. DNA for the CDR3: TGCGCCAGCAGCTTGGCCGCGGTCAGGGGGCCTTCTAGCGGGCAGTACAATGAGCAGTACTTC. As protein: CASSLAAVRGPSSGQYNEQYF.